A single sample is the source of the 31 T cell receptor beta chains below, sequenced in a study of follicular helper T cells after annual influenza vaccination. Assay: immunoSEQ multiplex PCR; the TCRdb copy retains only in-frame clones and omits some. The data show under 7,500 clones, nearly 90% seen once. As for time point: 2015-2016 season, 7 days after influenza vaccination. The source material was CXCR5+ CD38- circulating T follicular helper cells from blood, sampled 7 days after influenza vaccination. The sample's subset: circulating Tfh, non-naive CD4+CXCR5+PD-1+ (ICOS+CD38+ or ICOS-CD38-). The receptor source for this set is an adult who received the influenza vaccine.

The rearrangement joins TRBV28 to TRBJ2-5; TRBD2 aligns across 10 bases. The J call may be wrong; the DNA end is better matched by TRBJ2-7. Germline CDR1 MDHEN, CDR2 SYDVKM. The CDR3 has 14 amino acids. The CDR3 sequence: CATILSSGSYEQYF. In DNA form, the CDR3 reads TGTGCCACCATCCTATCTAGCGGGAGTTACGAGCAGTACTTC.

The chain links TRBV15 to TRBJ2-3, with D unresolved. Germline V lookup: CDR1 LNHNV, CDR2 YYDKDF (reference sequence). V lost 3 bases to trimming and J lost 1 base, with 11 bases between them. This CDR3 contains 15 residues. The CDR3 region is CATSRLDPRTDTQYF. CDR3 bases: TGTGCCACCAGCAGGCTAGATCCCCGCACAGATACGCAGTATTTT.

The table lists this clone with a few counts. The chain combines TRBV10-3 with TRBJ2-7, with 14 bases aligning to TRBD2. The germline V gene encodes CDR1 ENHRY and CDR2 SYGVKD. Unmatched junction bases numbered 5, after V lost 1 base and J lost 6 bases. This CDR3 region has 16 residues. The CDR3 sequence is CAISEYGTSGSREQYF. The CDR3 DNA reads TGTGCCATCAGTGAGTACGGGACTAGCGGGAGTCGCGAGCAGTACTTC.

V usage is TRBV4-3 and J usage is TRBJ2-5; 11 bases are a match to TRBD2. Germline trimming cut 1 base from V and 6 bases from J; bases unmatched to any gene: 7. The CDR3 contains 16 residues. Germline loops: CDR1 LGHNA, CDR2 YSLEER. This chain's CDR3 is CASSQVVAGGSQTQYF. As DNA, the CDR3 is TGCGCCAGCAGCCAAGTCGTAGCGGGAGGGAGCCAGACCCAGTACTTC.

In this sample, this clone turned up a few times. The V call is TRBV30, the J call TRBJ2-7; TRBD1 might be the D (5 bases). The CDR3 length is 14 residues. Germline V gives CDR1 GTSNPN, CDR2 SVGIG (reference sequence). Between the trimmed V and J ends, which lost 0 bases and 2 bases, there was a span of 11 bases. The CDR3 here is CAWSVKDMAYEQYF. The CDR3 region has the DNA TGTGCCTGGAGTGTAAAGGACATGGCCTACGAGCAGTACTTC.

V is TRBV5-5 and J is TRBJ2-1, with a tentative D call TRBD2 (5 bases). Germline CDR1 SGHKS, CDR2 YYEKEE (reference sequence). With 4 bases removed from V and 1 base from J, the gap between germline ends came to 21 bases. CDR3 length: 18 residues. CDR3 sequence (DNA): TGTGCCAGCAGCCCCCCCGGCGGGTTCATAACATCCTACAATGAGCAGTTCTTC. As protein: CASSPPGGFITSYNEQFF.

The chain couples TRBV30 to TRBJ1-5; no definite D call. V lost 4 bases to trimming and J lost 5 bases, with 12 bases between them. CDR1 and CDR2 (germline): GTSNPN, SVGIG (reference sequence). This CDR3 is built from 13 residues. The CDR3 coding sequence is TGTGCCTGGACCAGCGGGGATCATCAGCCCCAGCATTTT. This encodes CAWTSGDHQPQHF.

In its sample, this clone was seen a few times. This sequence joins TRBV19 and TRBJ1-5; 8 nucleotides line up with TRBD1. The junction had 12 bases not matched to a gene; V was cut back by 7 bases and J by 7 bases. Germline CDR1 and CDR2: LNHDA and SQIVND (reference sequence). This CDR3 has 15 residues. CDR3 DNA sequence: TGTGCCAGTAACCGGGGACAGGCCGCAGGACAGCCCCAGCATTTT. Its translation: CASNRGQAAGQPQHF.

V is TRBV11-2 and J is TRBJ2-2, with TRBD1 matching over 7 bases. This CDR3 comprises 16 residues. Per the germline V gene, CDR1 is SGHAT and CDR2 is FQNNGV. With V trimmed by 3 bases and J by 5 bases, 9 bases remained unmatched. CDR3 DNA: TGTGCCAGCAGCTTTTTGAGGGGGCGCCGAACCGGGGAGCTGTTTTTT. Its translation: CASSFLRGRRTGELFF.

The chain uses TRBV30 and TRBJ1-2; 9 bases are a match to TRBD1. Germline lookup yields CDR1 GTSNPN and CDR2 SVGIG (reference sequence). Trimming removed 5 bases from V and 8 bases from J; junction bases left unmatched: 12. The CDR3 has 14 amino acids. Here the CDR3 reads CAWAALGQGPGYTF. For the CDR3, the DNA is TGTGCCTGGGCTGCTCTGGGACAGGGCCCCGGCTACACCTTC.

The V gene is TRBV6-1, the J gene TRBJ1-5; 8 bases align to TRBD1. J lost 4 bases, V lost 5 bases, and 4 bases had no gene match. Germline CDR1 and CDR2: MNHNS and SASEGT. The CDR3 spans 14 residues. Here the CDR3 reads CASSRQGLNQPQHF. The CDR3 nucleotides read TGTGCCAGCAGTCGACAGGGGCTAAATCAGCCCCAGCATTTT.

The chain combines TRBV7-2 with TRBJ2-2, with 7 bases identical to TRBD2. The CDR3 is made up of 16 amino acids. Trimming removed 2 bases from V and 1 base from J; junction bases left unmatched: 4. CDR1 is SGHTA and CDR2 is FQGNSA in the germline V gene. The CDR3 sequence is CASSLQAGLNTGELFF. As DNA, the CDR3 is TGTGCCAGCAGCTTACAAGCGGGGTTGAACACCGGGGAGCTGTTTTTT.

The chain has TRBV28 and TRBJ1-1; possibly TRBD1 for D (6 bases). Trimming left V 3 bases short and J 4 bases short, with 12 bases between. This CDR3 has 14 residues. Germline V CDR1 and CDR2: MDHEN, SYDVKM. The CDR3 DNA is TGTGCCAGCAGTTTGGGGGGGCGTAGCACTGAAGCTTTCTTT. Its translation is CASSLGGRSTEAFF.

The chain recombines TRBV20-1 with TRBJ2-5; D not certain. CDR3 size: 11 residues. V lost 5 bases and J 3 bases, leaving 7 bases between the germline ends. The V gene's germline CDR1 is DFQATT and CDR2 SNEGSKA (reference sequence). CDR3 amino acids: CSAEMKETQYF. The CDR3 DNA follows: TGCAGTGCTGAGATGAAAGAGACCCAGTACTTC.

J is TRBJ2-3 and V is TRBV10-1; 8 nucleotides line up with TRBD1. The CDR3 is 15 residues long. V was pared by 5 bases and J by 3 bases, with 7 bases of the junction left unmatched. Germline CDR1 reads WNHNN; CDR2 reads SYGVQD (reference sequence). The CDR3 nucleotides read TGCGCCAGCAGTAAGCGGACAGGGACAACAGATACGCAGTATTTT. It translates to CASSKRTGTTDTQYF.

V is TRBV11-2 and J is TRBJ2-7; 8 bases map to TRBD2. In germline, CDR1 is SGHAT, CDR2 FQNNGV. V was pared by 5 bases and J by 5 bases, with 11 bases of the junction left unmatched. The CDR3 is 15 amino acids. CDR3 DNA: TGTGCCAGCAGCCTAAATCCGGGACTAGAGAACGAGCAGTACTTC. Protein sequence: CASSLNPGLENEQYF.

J is TRBJ1-5 and V is TRBV30, with D tentatively TRBD1 (6 bases). The CDR3 runs to 15 residues. Germline-derived CDR1 and CDR2 are GTSNPN and SVGIG (reference sequence). Trimming left V 3 bases short and J 0 bases short, with 12 bases between. DNA for the CDR3: TGTGCCTGGAGCCGAGGACAGTTTAGCAATCAGCCCCAGCATTTT. Its protein product is CAWSRGQFSNQPQHF.

Comment on this clone: Other DNA sequences from this sample encode an identical CDR3 as well. This sequence joins TRBV5-4 and TRBJ1-3; unclear D gene. CDR3 size: 13 residues. The germline V and J ends were trimmed by 0 bases and 2 bases, with 3 bases remaining between them. CDR1 is SGHNT, CDR2 YYREEE, per germline (reference sequence). In nucleotides, the CDR3 is TGTGCCAGCAGCTTGGACGCTGGAAACACCATATATTTT. Translating it yields CASSLDAGNTIYF.

The chain uses TRBV29-1 and TRBJ1-4; perhaps TRBD1 as D (6 bases). This CDR3 has 13 amino acids. CDR1 is SQVTM, CDR2 ANQGSEA, per germline. V was pared by 4 bases and J by 8 bases, with 14 bases between. The CDR3 loop is CSVAVGAGEKLFF. The CDR3 DNA reads as TGCAGCGTTGCGGTGGGGGCCGGAGAAAAACTGTTTTTT.

The chain joins TRBV4-3 to TRBJ2-1; the D gene could be TRBD1 or TRBD2 (6 bases each). CDR3 length: 16 residues. Germline V gene lookup returns CDR1 LGHNA and CDR2 YSLEER. V gave up 4 bases and J gave up 6 bases, with 19 bases separating them. The CDR3 is CASSPLPEGQFNEQFF. CDR3 bases: TGCGCCAGCAGCCCTTTGCCGGAGGGACAATTCAATGAGCAGTTCTTC.

The rearrangement uses TRBV27 and TRBJ2-2; no definite D call. The V gene's germline CDR1 is MNHEY and CDR2 SMNVEV (reference sequence). This CDR3 has 12 residues. Trimming took 6 bases from V and 6 from J, leaving 8 bases between them. The CDR3 here is CASSPGAGELFF. For the CDR3, the DNA is TGTGCCAGCAGCCCAGGAGCCGGGGAGCTGTTTTTT.

The CDR3, as DNA: TGTGCCAGCAGCCCCGGGACTTACACAGATACGCAGTATTTT. This codes for CASSPGTYTDTQYF. The genes are TRBV2 and TRBJ2-3; D may be TRBD2 (6 bases). CDR3 length: 14 amino acids. The V end was cut by 6 bases, the J end by 2 bases, with 12 bases between. Germline CDR1 and CDR2: SNHLY and FYNNEI.

The J gene is TRBJ1-2, the V gene TRBV19; D remains unclear. The CDR3 totals 15 residues. Germline CDR1 reads LNHDA; CDR2 reads SQIVND (reference sequence). V lost 3 bases, J lost 1 base, and 12 bases lay in between. CDR3 amino acids: CASSIDATDNYGYTF. The CDR3 DNA reads TGTGCCAGTAGTATCGACGCGACTGATAACTATGGCTACACCTTC.

The chain joins TRBV6-5 to TRBJ2-3; TRBD1 is a possible D gene (6 bases). V lost 6 bases and J lost 0, with 13 bases in between. The CDR3 sequence is 15 residues long. Germline lookup yields CDR1 MNHEY and CDR2 SVGAGI. CDR3 sequence reads: CASSDPRGSTDTQYF. The CDR3 nucleotides are TGTGCCAGCAGCGACCCGAGGGGGAGCACAGATACGCAGTATTTT.

The chain has TRBV5-5 and TRBJ2-5; 10 bases are a match to TRBD2. Germline V gene lookup returns CDR1 SGHKS and CDR2 YYEKEE (reference sequence). This CDR3 comprises 15 residues. V dropped 3 bases and J dropped 5; count of bases not matched to a gene: 7. The CDR3 DNA reads as TGTGCCAGCAGCTCTGGACTAGCGGCTCGGGAGACCCAGTACTTC. This gives the protein CASSSGLAARETQYF.

The chain recombines TRBV6-5 with TRBJ2-6; D may be TRBD1 or TRBD2 (5 bases each). Trimming removed 4 bases at V and 0 bases at J, with 7 bases between. The V gene's germline CDR1 is MNHEY and CDR2 SVGAGI. The CDR3 covers 15 residues. This CDR3 reads CASSSGSSGANVLTF. In DNA form, the CDR3 reads TGTGCCAGCAGTTCAGGGAGCTCTGGGGCCAACGTCCTGACTTTC.

This clone was seen just once. The V and J genes are TRBV2 and TRBJ2-1; 13 nucleotides align to TRBD2. After removal of 6 bases from V and 10 bases from J, the junction contained 12 bases not matched to a gene. CDR3 length: 16 residues. CDR1 and CDR2 from the germline V gene are SNHLY and FYNNEI. In DNA, the CDR3 is TGTGCCAGCAGGGGAGGGGCGACTAGCGGGAGGAGCGAGCAGTTCTTC. As protein: CASRGGATSGRSEQFF.

This clone was counted a few times. The rearrangement uses TRBV30 and TRBJ1-4; the D is unclear. The germline V and J ends were trimmed by 5 bases and 5 bases, with 12 bases remaining between them. From germline, CDR1 is GTSNPN and CDR2 SVGIG (reference sequence). CDR3 size: 13 residues. The DNA for the CDR3 is TGTGCCTGGGAAGGACGGGGAAATGAAAAACTGTTTTTT. Protein product: CAWEGRGNEKLFF.

The chain carries TRBV6-5 and TRBJ2-2; TRBD1 agrees at 9 bases. The CDR3 runs to 15 residues. Germline V gene sequence: CDR1 MNHEY, CDR2 SVGAGI. V shed 5 bases, J shed 1 base, and the junction held 2 bases outside the gene matches. The CDR3 reads CASSKDRGNTGELFF. The CDR3 nucleotides read TGTGCCAGCAGTAAGGACAGGGGGAACACCGGGGAGCTGTTTTTT.

The CDR3: CASSIGTSSYEQYF. The CDR3 nucleotides are TGTGCCAGCTCGATAGGAACGAGCTCCTACGAGCAGTACTTC. The chain couples TRBV13 to TRBJ2-7; the D is unclear. This CDR3 region has 14 residues. The germline V gene encodes CDR1 PRHDT and CDR2 FYEKMQ (reference sequence). The V and J ends lost 8 bases and 0 bases respectively, with 14 bases between them.

The chain employs TRBV21-1 and TRBJ2-7; the table names TRBD1, a call not compared with the DNA. TRBV21-1 is a listed pseudogene. The CDR3 loop spans 14 amino acids. CDR3 sequence: CASSKGTGAYEQYF. As DNA, the CDR3 is TGTGCCAGCAGCAAAGGCACAGGGGCGTACGAGCAGTACTTC.